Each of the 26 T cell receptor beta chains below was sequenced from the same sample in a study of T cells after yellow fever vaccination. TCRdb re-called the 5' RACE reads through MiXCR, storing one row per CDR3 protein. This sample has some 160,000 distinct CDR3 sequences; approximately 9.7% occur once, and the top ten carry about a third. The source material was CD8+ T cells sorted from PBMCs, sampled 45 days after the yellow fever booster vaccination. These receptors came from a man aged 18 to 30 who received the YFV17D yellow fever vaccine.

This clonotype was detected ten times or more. The CDR3 coding sequence is TGTGCCAGCAGTGACGGGACCTACGAGCAGTACGTC. This encodes CASSDGTYEQYV. The rearrangement links TRBV6-4 to TRBJ2-7; unclear D gene. V lost 2 bases, J lost 2 bases, and 4 bases lay in between. There are 12 residues in the CDR3. Per the germline V gene, CDR1 is MRHNA and CDR2 is SNTAGT.

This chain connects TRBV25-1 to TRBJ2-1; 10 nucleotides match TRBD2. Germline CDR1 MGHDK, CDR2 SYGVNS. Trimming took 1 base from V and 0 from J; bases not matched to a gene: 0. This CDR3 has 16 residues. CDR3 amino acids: CASSESSGSSYNEQFF. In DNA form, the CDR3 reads TGTGCCAGCAGTGAATCTAGCGGGAGCTCCTACAATGAGCAGTTCTTC.

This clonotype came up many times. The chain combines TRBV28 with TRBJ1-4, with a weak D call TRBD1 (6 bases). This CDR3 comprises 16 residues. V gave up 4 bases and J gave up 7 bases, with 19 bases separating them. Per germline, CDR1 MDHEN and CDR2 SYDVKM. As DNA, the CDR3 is TGTGCCAGCAGTTCCCCCCGGAGGGGGGGCCCTGAAAAACTGTTTTTT. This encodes CASSSPRRGGPEKLFF.

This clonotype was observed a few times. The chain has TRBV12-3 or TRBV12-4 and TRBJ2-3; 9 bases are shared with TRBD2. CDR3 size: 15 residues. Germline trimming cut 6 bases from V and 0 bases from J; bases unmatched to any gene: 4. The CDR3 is CASSRLAESTDTQYF. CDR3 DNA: TGTGCCAGCAGCCGACTAGCGGAGAGCACAGATACGCAGTATTTT.

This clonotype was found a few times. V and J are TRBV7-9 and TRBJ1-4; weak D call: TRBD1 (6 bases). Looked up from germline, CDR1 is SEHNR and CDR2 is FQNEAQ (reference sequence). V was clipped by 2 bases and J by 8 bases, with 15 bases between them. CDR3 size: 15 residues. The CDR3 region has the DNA TGTGCCAGCAGCTTAAGACAGGATTTGAGGGAAAAACTGTTTTTT. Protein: CASSLRQDLREKLFF.

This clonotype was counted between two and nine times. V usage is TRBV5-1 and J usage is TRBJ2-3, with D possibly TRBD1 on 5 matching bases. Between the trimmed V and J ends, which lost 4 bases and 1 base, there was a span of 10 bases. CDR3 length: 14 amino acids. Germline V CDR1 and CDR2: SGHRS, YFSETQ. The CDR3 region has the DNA TGCGCCAGCAGCGCTTTACAGGGCACAGATACGCAGTATTTT. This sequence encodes CASSALQGTDTQYF.

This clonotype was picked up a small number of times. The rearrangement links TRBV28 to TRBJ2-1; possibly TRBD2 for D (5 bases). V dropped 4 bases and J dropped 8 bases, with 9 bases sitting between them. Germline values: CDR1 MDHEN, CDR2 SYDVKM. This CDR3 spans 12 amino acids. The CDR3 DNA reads TGTGCCAGCAGTTGGACTGGACATGAGCAGTTCTTC. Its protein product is CASSWTGHEQFF.

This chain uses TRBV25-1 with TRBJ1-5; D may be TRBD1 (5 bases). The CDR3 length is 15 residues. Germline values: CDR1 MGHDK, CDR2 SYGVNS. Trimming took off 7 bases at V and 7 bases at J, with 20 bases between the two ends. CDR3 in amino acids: CASIEGRVAGQPQHF. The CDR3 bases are TGTGCCAGCATAGAGGGCAGGGTCGCAGGGCAGCCCCAGCATTTT.

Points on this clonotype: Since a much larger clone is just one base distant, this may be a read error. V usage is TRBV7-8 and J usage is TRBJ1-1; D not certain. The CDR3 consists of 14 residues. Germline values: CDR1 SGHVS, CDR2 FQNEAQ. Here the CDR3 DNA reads TGTGCCAGCAGTTACCGTGCGGGCAGCACTGAAGATTTCTTT. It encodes CASSYRAGSTEDFF.

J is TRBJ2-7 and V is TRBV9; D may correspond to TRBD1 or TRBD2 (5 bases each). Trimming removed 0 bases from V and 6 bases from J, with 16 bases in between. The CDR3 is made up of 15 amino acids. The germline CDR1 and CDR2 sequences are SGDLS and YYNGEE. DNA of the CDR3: TGTGCCAGCAGCGTAGGGGGCGGACCGGGATCCGAGCAGTACGTC. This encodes CASSVGGGPGSEQYV.

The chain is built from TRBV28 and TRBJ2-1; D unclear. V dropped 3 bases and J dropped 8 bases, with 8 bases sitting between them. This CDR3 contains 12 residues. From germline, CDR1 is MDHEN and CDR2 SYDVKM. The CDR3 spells CASSLTVDEQFF. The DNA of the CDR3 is TGTGCCAGCAGTTTGACTGTGGATGAGCAGTTCTTC.

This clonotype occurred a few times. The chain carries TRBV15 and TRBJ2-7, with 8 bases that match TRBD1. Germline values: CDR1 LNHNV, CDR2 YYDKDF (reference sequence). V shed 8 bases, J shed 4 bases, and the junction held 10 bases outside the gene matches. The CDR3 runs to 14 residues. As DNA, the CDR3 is TGTGCCACCGGGCCACGGACAGGGACTTACGAGCAGTACTTC. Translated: CATGPRTGTYEQYF.

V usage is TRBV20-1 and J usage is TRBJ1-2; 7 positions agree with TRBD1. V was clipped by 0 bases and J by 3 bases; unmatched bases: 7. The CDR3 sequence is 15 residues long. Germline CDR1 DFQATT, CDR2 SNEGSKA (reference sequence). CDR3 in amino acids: CSARDLRGPYYGYTF. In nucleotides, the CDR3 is TGCAGTGCTAGAGATCTAAGGGGGCCCTACTATGGCTACACCTTC.

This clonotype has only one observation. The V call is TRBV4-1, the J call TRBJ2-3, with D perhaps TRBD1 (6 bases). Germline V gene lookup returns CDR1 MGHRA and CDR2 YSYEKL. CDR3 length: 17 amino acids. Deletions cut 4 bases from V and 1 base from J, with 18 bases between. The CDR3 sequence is CASSPTRGLRGTDTQYF. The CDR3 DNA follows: TGCGCCAGCAGCCCTACCAGGGGCCTAAGAGGCACAGATACGCAGTATTTT.

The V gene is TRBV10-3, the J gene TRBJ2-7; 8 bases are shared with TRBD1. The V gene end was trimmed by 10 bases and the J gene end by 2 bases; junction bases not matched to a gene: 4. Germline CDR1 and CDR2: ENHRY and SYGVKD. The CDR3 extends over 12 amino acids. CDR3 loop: CATGQGPYEQYV. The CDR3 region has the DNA TGTGCCACAGGACAGGGCCCCTACGAGCAGTACGTC.

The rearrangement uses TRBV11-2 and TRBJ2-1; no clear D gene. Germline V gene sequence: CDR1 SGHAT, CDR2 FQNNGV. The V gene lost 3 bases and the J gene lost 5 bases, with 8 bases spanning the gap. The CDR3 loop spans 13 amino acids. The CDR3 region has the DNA TGTGCCAGCAGCTTTAGCCCTAACAATGAGCAGTTCTTC. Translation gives CASSFSPNNEQFF.

In DNA form, the CDR3 reads TGCGCCAGCAGCCTGGGACTAGCGGAAGAGACCCAGTACTTC. Translation: CASSLGLAEETQYF. The chain employs TRBV4-3 and TRBJ2-5; 11 bases fit TRBD2. Trimming removed 4 bases from V and 3 bases from J; junction bases left unmatched: 1. The CDR3 has 14 residues. The germline CDR1 and CDR2 sequences are LGHNA and YSLEER.

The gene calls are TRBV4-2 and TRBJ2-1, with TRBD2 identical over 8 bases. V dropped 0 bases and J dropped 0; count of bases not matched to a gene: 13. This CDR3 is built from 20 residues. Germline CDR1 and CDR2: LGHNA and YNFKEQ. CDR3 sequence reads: CASSQDPVLAGRSSYNEQFF. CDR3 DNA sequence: TGTGCCAGCAGCCAAGATCCGGTGCTAGCGGGCCGGAGCTCCTACAATGAGCAGTTCTTC.

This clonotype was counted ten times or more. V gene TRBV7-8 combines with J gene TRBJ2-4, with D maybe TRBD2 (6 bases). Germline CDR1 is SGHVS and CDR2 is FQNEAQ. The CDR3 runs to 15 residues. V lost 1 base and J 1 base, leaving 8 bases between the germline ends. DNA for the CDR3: TGTGCCAGCAGCTTAGTTGGGGGGGCCAAAAACATTCAGTACTTC. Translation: CASSLVGGAKNIQYF.

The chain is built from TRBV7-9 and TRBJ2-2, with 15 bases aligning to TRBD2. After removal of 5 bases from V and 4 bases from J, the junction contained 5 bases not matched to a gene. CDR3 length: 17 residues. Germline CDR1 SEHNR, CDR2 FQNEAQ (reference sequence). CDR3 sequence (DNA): TGTGCCAGCAGCCATCGGACTAGCGGGGGGGGCACCGGGGAGCTGTTTTTT. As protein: CASSHRTSGGGTGELFF.

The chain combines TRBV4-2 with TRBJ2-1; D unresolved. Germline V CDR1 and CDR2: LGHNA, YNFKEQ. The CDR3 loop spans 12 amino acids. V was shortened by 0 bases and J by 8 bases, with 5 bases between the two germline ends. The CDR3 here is CASSQDLHEQFF. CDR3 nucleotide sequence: TGTGCCAGCAGCCAAGATTTGCATGAGCAGTTCTTC.

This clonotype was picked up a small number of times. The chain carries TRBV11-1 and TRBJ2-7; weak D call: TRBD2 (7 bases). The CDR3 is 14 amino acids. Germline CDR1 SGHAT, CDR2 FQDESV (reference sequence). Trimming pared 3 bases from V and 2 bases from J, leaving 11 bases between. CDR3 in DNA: TGTGCCAGCAGCTTTCGGGGGGCTCCCTACGAGCAGTACTTC. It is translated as CASSFRGAPYEQYF.

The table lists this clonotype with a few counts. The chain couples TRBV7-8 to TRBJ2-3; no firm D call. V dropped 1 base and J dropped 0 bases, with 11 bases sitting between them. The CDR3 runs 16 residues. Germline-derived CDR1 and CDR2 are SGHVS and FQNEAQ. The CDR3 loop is CASSLVAAQSTDTQYF. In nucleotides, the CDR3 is TGTGCCAGCAGCTTAGTGGCGGCCCAAAGCACAGATACGCAGTATTTT.

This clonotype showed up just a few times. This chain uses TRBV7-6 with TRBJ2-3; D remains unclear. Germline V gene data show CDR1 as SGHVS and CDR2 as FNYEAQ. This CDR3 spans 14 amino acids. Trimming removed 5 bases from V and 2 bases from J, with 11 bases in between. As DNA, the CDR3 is TGTGCCAGCAGCCTGAAGGGCAACACAGATACGCAGTATTTT. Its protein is CASSLKGNTDTQYF.

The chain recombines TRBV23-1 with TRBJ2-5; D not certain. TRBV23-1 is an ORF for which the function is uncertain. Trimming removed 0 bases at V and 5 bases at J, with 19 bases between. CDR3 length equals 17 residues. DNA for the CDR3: TGCGCCAGCAGTCAATCCCCAAGCAGGCCCCTGGGGGAGACCCAGTACTTC. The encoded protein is CASSQSPSRPLGETQYF.

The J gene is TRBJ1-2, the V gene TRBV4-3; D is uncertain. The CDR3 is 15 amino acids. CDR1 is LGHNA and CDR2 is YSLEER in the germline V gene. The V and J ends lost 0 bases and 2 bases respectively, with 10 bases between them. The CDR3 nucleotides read TGCGCCAGCAGCCAAGAGCGGTCGGGGAACTATGGCTACACCTTC. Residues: CASSQERSGNYGYTF.